Following are 3 T cell receptor beta chains from one sample sequenced in a study of tumor-infiltrating lymphocytes in primary liver carcinoma. DNA and RNA were both co-extracted from approximately 22-30 mg of bulk tissue that had not been sorted. Total RNA amounting to 500 ng was the source from which TCR beta cDNA was made with a constant-region primer. Three rounds of nested multiplex PCR with slightly modified ARM-PCR produced TCR beta libraries. Rounds one and two of PCR, each of approximately 11 cycles, were primed with TRBV1-TRBV30 forward primers and a C-beta reverse primer. TCRdb reprocessed the multiplex PCR reads with MiXCR, giving one entry per CDR3 protein. The sample has some 130,000 distinct CDR3 sequences, roughly 75% seen once. Sequencing input: tumor-adjacent normal liver tissue. The source is a woman aged 55-69 years with primary liver carcinoma and hepatitis B virus infection.

As to this clonotype: A read error may produce the germline difference seen at one junction end. The chain links TRBV28 to TRBJ2-2, with D possibly matching TRBD2 (5 bases). CDR3 length equals 14 residues. Germline V gene lookup returns CDR1 MDHEN and CDR2 SYDVKM. The DNA of the CDR3 is TGTGCCAACAGTTTTCGGTTGGGCACCGGGAAGCTGTTTTTT. Protein sequence: CANSFRLGTGKLFF.

Of note for this clonotype: The conserved closing phenylalanine or tryptophan is absent in this CDR3, likely reflecting a read error. The chain uses TRBV29-1 and TRBJ2-3; TRBD2 aligns across 7 bases. This CDR3 has 12 amino acids. The germline V gene has CDR1 SQVTM and CDR2 ANQGSEA. V trimming: 1 base; J trimming: 9 bases; junction bases outside the gene matches: 4. The CDR3 sequence: CSVEVETSTQYS. CDR3 DNA: TGCAGCGTTGAAGTCGAGACTAGCACGCAGTATTCT.

Written as DNA, the CDR3 is TGCTGCACACTTACAGAGACCCAGTACTTC. Its protein product is CCTLTETQYF. V is TRBV29-1 and J is TRBJ2-5, with no clear D. Germline values: CDR1 SQVTM, CDR2 ANQGSEA. This CDR3 has 10 residues.